This TCR beta chain is drawn from a study of a mutant IDH1 vaccine in newly diagnosed glioma. Described time point: week 35, safety follow-up. It was 300 ug of mutant IDH1 20-mer peptide that made up each vaccine dose, given with topical imiquimod. As regards this clone: Its specificity is not known.

The V end lost 4 bases, the J end lost 1 base, and 8 bases lay between the germline ends. The length of the CDR3 is 13 residues. The V gene's germline CDR1 is SGHTS and CDR2 YDEGEE. Sequencing used immunoSEQ multiplex PCR; TCRdb keeps in-frame clones, though not all of them. The sample has about 60,000 clones, roughly 80% seen once. The chain combines TRBV5-8 with TRBJ1-2, with unresolved D. The sequencing used PBMCs, collected from a glioma patient whose treatment included an IDH1 peptide vaccine. The sequence was obtained from a man younger than 40 with glioma. The CDR3 region has the DNA TGTGCCAGCAGCCGCCAGATTAACTATGGCTACACCTTC. Protein product: CASSRQINYGYTF.